This T cell receptor (beta chain) was obtained from a study of T cell responses to AZD1222 COVID-19 vaccine. Some clones are missing from TCRdb's copy, which holds only in-frame ones; the method was immunoSEQ multiplex PCR. The table shows 150,000 to 200,000 clones, with 90% to 95% occurring only once. The CDR3 totals 13 residues. Germline V gene data show CDR1 as MNHNS and CDR2 as SASEGT. The ends were cut back, 2 bases at V and 1 base at J, with 5 bases in the middle. This receptor was identified in an adult in good health. Sequencing used peripheral blood, obtained on day 0 of AZD1222 vaccination. This chain joins TRBV6-1 and TRBJ1-1; unclear D gene. CDR3 in DNA: TGTGCCAGCAGTGAATTGTGGAACACTGAAGCTTTCTTT. Translation gives CASSELWNTEAFF.